The 17 T cell receptor beta chains listed next were all sequenced from one sample in a study of blood T cell repertoires in COVID-19. Sequenced by immunoSEQ multiplex PCR; TCRdb stores in-frame clones only, minus some. Of approximately 110,000 clones in the sample, roughly 72% are singletons; the top ten hold roughly 6.2%. The source material was peripheral blood. The receptors originated from an older man with acute or convalescent COVID-19.

The V call is TRBV29-1, the J call TRBJ2-5, with D possibly being TRBD2 (6 bases). Per the germline V gene, CDR1 is SQVTM and CDR2 is ANQGSEA. V lost 3 bases and J lost 4, with 9 bases in between. The CDR3 has 12 amino acids. The CDR3 loop is CSVEEGAETQYF. The DNA for the CDR3 is TGCAGCGTTGAGGAGGGAGCAGAGACCCAGTACTTC.

The chain has TRBV5-1 and TRBJ2-3; D might be TRBD1 (6 bases). The CDR3 spans 16 residues. The V and J ends lost 2 bases and 1 base respectively, with 14 bases between them. Germline CDR1 SGHRS, CDR2 YFSETQ. In DNA, the CDR3 is TGCGCCAGCAGCTTACAGGGAACTGGGGGCACAGATACGCAGTATTTT. It is translated as CASSLQGTGGTDTQYF.

V gene TRBV7-9 combines with J gene TRBJ2-7, with 13 bases identical to TRBD2. J lost 5 bases, V lost 5 bases, and 9 bases had no gene match. Germline loops: CDR1 SEHNR, CDR2 FQNEAQ (reference sequence). The CDR3 is made up of 16 amino acids. CDR3 protein: CASSRDRTSGSNEQYF. CDR3 DNA: TGTGCCAGCAGCCGAGATCGGACTAGCGGGAGTAACGAGCAGTACTTC.

The V call is TRBV5-4, the J call TRBJ2-7, with 9 bases matching TRBD1. Germline V lookup: CDR1 SGHNT, CDR2 YYREEE (reference sequence). The J segment lost 2 bases and the V segment lost 4 bases, leaving 4 bases of the junction unmatched. CDR3 size: 14 residues. The CDR3 is CASSHRGHTYEQYF. For the CDR3, the DNA is TGTGCCAGCAGCCACAGGGGGCATACCTACGAGCAGTACTTC.

The V call is TRBV7-8, the J call TRBJ2-7; unclear D gene. Trimming pared 5 bases from V and 3 bases from J, leaving 5 bases between. The CDR3 contains 11 residues. Germline lookup yields CDR1 SGHVS and CDR2 FQNEAQ. CDR3 sequence: CASSRNYEQYF. CDR3 nucleotides: TGTGCCAGCAGCCGCAACTACGAGCAGTACTTC.

The chain is built from TRBV5-1 and TRBJ2-1, with 9 bases aligning to TRBD2. The CDR3 runs 17 residues. Germline V gene data show CDR1 as SGHRS and CDR2 as YFSETQ. V shed 0 bases, J shed 0 bases, and the junction held 4 bases outside the gene matches. The CDR3 sequence is CASSLGISGSSYNEQFF. The CDR3, as DNA: TGCGCCAGCAGCTTGGGAATTAGCGGGAGCTCCTACAATGAGCAGTTCTTC.

The chain combines TRBV6-5 with TRBJ2-7; D not resolved. Germline V gene sequence: CDR1 MNHEY, CDR2 SVGAGI. The CDR3 consists of 14 residues. V was shortened by 0 bases and J by 0 bases, with 6 bases between the two germline ends. The CDR3 coding sequence is TGTGCCAGCAGTTACTCTGTGGCCTCCTACGAGCAGTACTTC. It encodes CASSYSVASYEQYF.

The V call is TRBV5-1, the J call TRBJ2-2; 8 nucleotides agree with TRBD2. The CDR3 sequence is 14 residues long. Trimming at V came to 0 bases and at J to 6 bases, leaving 1 base not matched to a gene. Germline V gene lookup returns CDR1 SGHRS and CDR2 YFSETQ. The CDR3 region has the DNA TGCGCCAGCAGCTTGGAAGCGGGAGCCGGGGAGCTGTTTTTT. As protein: CASSLEAGAGELFF. The full variable domain, completed using reference TRBV5-1 and TRBJ2-2, is KAGVTQTPRYLIKTRGQQVTLSCSPISGHRSVSWYQQTPGQGLQFLFEYFSETQRNKGNFPGRFSGRQFSNSRSEMNVSTLELGDSALYLCASSLEAGAGELFFGEGSRLTVL.

In its sample, this clone was seen many times. The J gene is TRBJ2-7, the V gene TRBV9; D uncertain. The ends were cut back, 0 bases at V and 0 bases at J, with 7 bases in the middle. This CDR3 is built from 14 residues. CDR1 SGDLS and CDR2 YYNGEE come from the germline V gene. The chain's CDR3 is CASSVDSFSYEQYF. The CDR3 nucleotides read TGTGCCAGCAGCGTAGACAGTTTCTCCTACGAGCAGTACTTC.

This clone was counted many times. The V and J genes are TRBV10-1 and TRBJ2-1, with TRBD1 matching 9 bases. V lost 4 bases and J lost 3; bases outside the gene matches: 1. There are 14 residues in the CDR3. Germline V gene lookup returns CDR1 WNHNN and CDR2 SYGVQD (reference sequence). CDR3: CASSGTGVYNEQFF. The CDR3 DNA follows: TGCGCCAGCAGTGGGACAGGGGTCTACAATGAGCAGTTCTTC.

In DNA, the CDR3 is TGTGCCAGCAGCACCAGCGGCTACGGCTACGAGCAGTACTTC. Amino acids: CASSTSGYGYEQYF. This chain connects TRBV7-8 to TRBJ2-7; TRBD2 might be the D (5 bases). The CDR3 has 14 residues. CDR1 is SGHVS and CDR2 is FQNEAQ in the germline V gene. Deletions cut 5 bases from V and 3 bases from J, with 14 bases between.

This clone showed up many times. The J gene is TRBJ2-5, the V gene TRBV15, with 8 bases identical to TRBD2. This CDR3 has 13 amino acids. The V gene end was trimmed by 3 bases and the J gene end by 5 bases; junction bases not matched to a gene: 2. Germline loops: CDR1 LNHNV, CDR2 YYDKDF (reference sequence). Written as DNA, the CDR3 is TGTGCCACCAGCAGCGGACTAGCCGAGACCCAGTACTTC. This gives the protein CATSSGLAETQYF.

V and J are TRBV10-3 and TRBJ2-3; TRBD2 is a possible D gene (7 bases). V was clipped by 7 bases and J by 14 bases, with 16 bases between them. The CDR3 has 11 amino acids. CDR1 is ENHRY, CDR2 SYGVKD, per germline. The CDR3 region is CAIIIRGGGYF. In DNA, the CDR3 is TGTGCCATCATCATCCGGGGAGGGGGGTATTTT.

The chain uses TRBV5-4 and TRBJ2-7; the match to TRBD2 covers 10 bases. V lost 0 bases and J lost 4; bases outside the gene matches: 4. The germline CDR1 and CDR2 sequences are SGHNT and YYREEE (reference sequence). There are 15 residues in the CDR3. The CDR3 coding sequence is TGTGCCAGCAGCTTGGTTAGCGGGAGGAATTACGAGCAGTACTTC. It encodes CASSLVSGRNYEQYF.

The chain combines TRBV11-2 with TRBJ1-1; D is undetermined. Germline lookup yields CDR1 SGHAT and CDR2 FQNNGV. The CDR3 consists of 16 residues. V was pared by 0 bases and J by 3 bases, with 14 bases between. The CDR3 spells CASSLDGWPGYTEAFF. The CDR3, as DNA: TGTGCCAGCAGCTTAGATGGGTGGCCGGGGTACACTGAAGCTTTCTTT. Full variable domain (outside the CDR3, taken from reference TRBV11-2 and TRBJ1-1): EAGVAQSPRYKIIEKRQSVAFWCNPISGHATLYWYQQILGQGPKLLIQFQNNGVVDDSQLPKDRFSAERLKGVDSTLKIQPAKLEDSAVYLCASSLDGWPGYTEAFFGQGTRLTVV.

This clone showed up just a few times. CDR3 coding DNA: TGTGCCAGCTGTACTAGCACAGATACGCAGTATTTT. It specifies CASCTSTDTQYF. The chain links TRBV2 to TRBJ2-3; D gene ambiguous. This CDR3 is built from 12 residues. Germline V gene lookup returns CDR1 SNHLY and CDR2 FYNNEI. With 8 bases removed from V and 0 bases from J, the gap between germline ends came to 6 bases.

The rearrangement uses TRBV2 and TRBJ1-1; D perhaps matches TRBD1 (6 bases). Trimming left V 2 bases short and J 5 bases short, with 12 bases between. Germline loops: CDR1 SNHLY, CDR2 FYNNEI. CDR3 size: 14 residues. CDR3 sequence: CASSETGIETEAFF. CDR3 in DNA: TGTGCCAGCAGTGAAACAGGGATCGAGACTGAAGCTTTCTTT.